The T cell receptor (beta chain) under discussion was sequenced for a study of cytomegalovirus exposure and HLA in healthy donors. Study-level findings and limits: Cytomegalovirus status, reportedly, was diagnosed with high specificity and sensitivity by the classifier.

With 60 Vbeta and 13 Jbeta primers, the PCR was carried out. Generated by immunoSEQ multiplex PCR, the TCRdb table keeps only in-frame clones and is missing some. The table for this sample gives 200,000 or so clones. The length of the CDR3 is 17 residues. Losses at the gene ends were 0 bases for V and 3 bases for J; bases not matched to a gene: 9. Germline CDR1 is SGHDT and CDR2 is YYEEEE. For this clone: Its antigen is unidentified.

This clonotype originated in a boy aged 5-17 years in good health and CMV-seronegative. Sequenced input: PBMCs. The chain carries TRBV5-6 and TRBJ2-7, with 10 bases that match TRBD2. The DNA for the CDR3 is TGTGCCAGCAGCTTGGGGGGGTCTAGCGGGGGATTCTACGAGCAGTACTTC. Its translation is CASSLGGSSGGFYEQYF.